Described below is a single TCR beta chain sequence and its context. The data belong to a study of blood T cell repertoires in COVID-19. Study summary: Samples came from the United States, Italy and Spain, spanning acute and convalescent COVID-19. Sample material is recorded as cDNA or gDNA derived from T cells, B-cell-depleted T cells, or PBMCs.

As originally analysed: Researchers report that nucleated cell counts were estimated from reference gene primer amplification. The repertoire was sequenced with immunoSEQ multiplex PCR; TCRdb's copy has only in-frame clones and lacks some. V, J and clone size are those of that table, while D and trimming were read from the DNA. The sample records tens of thousands of clones, approximately 80% being singletons. Germline V gene data show CDR1 as SNHLY and CDR2 as FYNNEI. The V end lost 6 bases, the J end lost 2 bases, and 13 bases lay between the germline ends. This CDR3 spans 14 amino acids. The sequencing input was peripheral blood. The V gene is TRBV2, the J gene TRBJ1-1; possibly TRBD1 for D (5 bases). This receptor was identified in a human donor with active or convalescent COVID-19. The donor label of this sample is uncertain. The CDR3: CASRGRRGNTEAFF. The DNA for the CDR3 is TGTGCCAGCAGGGGTAGGAGGGGTAACACTGAAGCTTTCTTT.